The T cell receptor (beta chain) under discussion was sequenced for a study of cytomegalovirus exposure and HLA in healthy donors. The wider study: Later analysis reported that the 130 or so validation repertoires shared the platform of the roughly 630 first-cohort repertoires. General study results and limits: 150 to 200 TCR beta chains were listed as cytomegalovirus-associated.

With regard to this clone: Its antigen is currently unknown.

Trimming left V 4 bases short and J 4 bases short, with 13 bases between. The CDR3 is made up of 14 amino acids. Germline values: CDR1 ENHRY, CDR2 SYGVKD. Libraries were prepared by immunoSEQ multiplex PCR; TCRdb keeps only in-frame clonotypes and omits some of them. The sample holds roughly 76,000 clones, approximately 93% seen once. Donors were drawn from the approximately 110-subject validation cohort, separate from the 666-subject first cohort. This chain links TRBV10-3 with TRBJ1-2, with D possibly being TRBD1 (6 bases). The receptor was derived from a man between 18 and 35 years old in good health and CMV-seropositive. The sequencing sample was made of PBMCs. As DNA, the CDR3 is TGTGCCATCAGTGGGGACAACGCCTTCTATGGCTACACCTTC. It codes for CAISGDNAFYGYTF.